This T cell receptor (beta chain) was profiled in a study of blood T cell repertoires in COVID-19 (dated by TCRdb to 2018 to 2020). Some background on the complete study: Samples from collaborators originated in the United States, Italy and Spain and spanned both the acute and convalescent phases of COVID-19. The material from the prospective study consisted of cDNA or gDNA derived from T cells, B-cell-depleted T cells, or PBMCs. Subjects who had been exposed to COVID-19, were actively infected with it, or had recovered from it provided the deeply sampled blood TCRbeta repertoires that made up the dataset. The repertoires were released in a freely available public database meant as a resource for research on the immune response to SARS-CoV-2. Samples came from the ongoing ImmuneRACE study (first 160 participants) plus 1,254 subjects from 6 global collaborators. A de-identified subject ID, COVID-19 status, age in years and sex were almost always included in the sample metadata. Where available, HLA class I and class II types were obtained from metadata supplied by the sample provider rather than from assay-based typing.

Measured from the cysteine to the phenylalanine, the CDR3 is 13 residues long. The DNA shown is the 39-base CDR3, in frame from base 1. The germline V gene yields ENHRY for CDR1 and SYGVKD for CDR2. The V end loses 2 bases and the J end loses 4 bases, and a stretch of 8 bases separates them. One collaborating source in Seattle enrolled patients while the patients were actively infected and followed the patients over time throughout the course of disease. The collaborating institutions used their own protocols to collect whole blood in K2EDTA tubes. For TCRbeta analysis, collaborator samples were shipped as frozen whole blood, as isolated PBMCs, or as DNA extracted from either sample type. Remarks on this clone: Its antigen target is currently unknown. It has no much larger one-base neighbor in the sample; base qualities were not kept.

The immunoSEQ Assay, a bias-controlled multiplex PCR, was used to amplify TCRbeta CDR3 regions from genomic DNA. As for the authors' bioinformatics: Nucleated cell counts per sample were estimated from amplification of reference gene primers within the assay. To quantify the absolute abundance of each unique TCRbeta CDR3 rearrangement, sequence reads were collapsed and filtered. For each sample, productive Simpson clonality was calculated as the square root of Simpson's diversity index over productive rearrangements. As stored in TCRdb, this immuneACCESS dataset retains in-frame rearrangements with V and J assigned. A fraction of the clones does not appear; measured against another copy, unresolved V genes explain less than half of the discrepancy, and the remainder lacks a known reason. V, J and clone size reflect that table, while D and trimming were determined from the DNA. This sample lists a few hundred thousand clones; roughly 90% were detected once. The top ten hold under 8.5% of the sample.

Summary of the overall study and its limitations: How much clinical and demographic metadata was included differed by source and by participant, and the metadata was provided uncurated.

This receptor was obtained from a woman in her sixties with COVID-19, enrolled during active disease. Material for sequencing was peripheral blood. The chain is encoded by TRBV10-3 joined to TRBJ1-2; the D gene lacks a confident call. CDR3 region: CAISERHGYGYTF. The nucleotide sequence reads TGTGCCATCAGTGAGAGACACGGCTATGGCTACACCTTC.